The clone carrying this T cell receptor (beta chain) was counted between two and nine times. Its antigen is unidentified. This sample was taken from a study of T cell repertoires in cytomegalovirus infection. Findings of the study overall: What dominated the ex vivo response were HLA-C-restricted CMV-specific TCR beta clonotypes.

TCRdb itself ran the reads through MiXCR, one entry per CDR3 protein. This repertoire shows fewer than 700,000 distinct CDR3 sequences, 24% found once; its top ten account for 7% to 9%. This TCR came from a human donor in good health (CMV status not recorded). Some clones in this sample may be carry-over from other donors' samples. The sample comprised CD8+ T cells from PBMCs.

CDR3 in amino acids: CASSFGTGGPNTEAFF. The CDR3 DNA is TGCGCCAGCAGCTTCGGGACAGGGGGACCGAACACTGAAGCTTTCTTT. This chain connects TRBV5-1 to TRBJ1-1; TRBD1 aligns across 11 bases. The CDR3 runs 16 residues. Germline CDR1 and CDR2: SGHRS and YFSETQ. The J segment lost 1 base and the V segment lost 2 bases, leaving 4 bases of the junction unmatched.